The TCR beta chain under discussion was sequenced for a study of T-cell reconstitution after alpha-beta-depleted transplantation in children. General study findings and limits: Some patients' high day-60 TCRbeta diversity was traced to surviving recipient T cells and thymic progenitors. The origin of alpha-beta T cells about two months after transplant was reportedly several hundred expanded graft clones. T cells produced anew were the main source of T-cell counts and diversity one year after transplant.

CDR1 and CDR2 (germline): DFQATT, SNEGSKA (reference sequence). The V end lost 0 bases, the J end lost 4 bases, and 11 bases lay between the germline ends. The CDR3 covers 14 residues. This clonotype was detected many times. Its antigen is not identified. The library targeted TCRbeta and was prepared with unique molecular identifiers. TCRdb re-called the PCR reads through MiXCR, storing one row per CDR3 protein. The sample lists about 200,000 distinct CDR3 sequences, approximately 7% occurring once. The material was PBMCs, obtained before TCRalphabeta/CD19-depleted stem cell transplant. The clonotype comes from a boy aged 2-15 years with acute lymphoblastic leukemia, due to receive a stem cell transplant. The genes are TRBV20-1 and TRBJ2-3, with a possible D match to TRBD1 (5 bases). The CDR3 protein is CSARDPTGPDTQYF. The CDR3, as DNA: TGCAGTGCTAGAGATCCTACAGGCCCAGATACGCAGTATTTT.